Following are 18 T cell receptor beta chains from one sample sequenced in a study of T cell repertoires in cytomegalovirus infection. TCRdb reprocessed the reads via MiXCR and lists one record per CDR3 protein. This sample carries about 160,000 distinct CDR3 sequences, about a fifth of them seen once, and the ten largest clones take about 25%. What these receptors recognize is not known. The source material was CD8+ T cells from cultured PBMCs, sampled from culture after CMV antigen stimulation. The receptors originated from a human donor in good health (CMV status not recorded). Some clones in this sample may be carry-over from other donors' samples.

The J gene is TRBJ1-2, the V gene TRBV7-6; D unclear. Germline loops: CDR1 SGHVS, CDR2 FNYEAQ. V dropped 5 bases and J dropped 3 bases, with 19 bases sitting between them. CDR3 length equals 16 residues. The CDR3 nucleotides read TGTGCCAGCAGCACAATTGAGAGACAATTTGACTATGGCTACACCTTC. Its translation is CASSTIERQFDYGYTF.

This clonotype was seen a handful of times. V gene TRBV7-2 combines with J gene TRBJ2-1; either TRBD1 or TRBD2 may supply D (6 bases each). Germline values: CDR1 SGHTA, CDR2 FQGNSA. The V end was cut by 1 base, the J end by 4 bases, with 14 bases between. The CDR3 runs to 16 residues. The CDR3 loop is CASSLGVGGYYNEQFF. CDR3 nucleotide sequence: TGTGCCAGCAGCTTAGGAGTCGGGGGCTATTACAATGAGCAGTTCTTC.

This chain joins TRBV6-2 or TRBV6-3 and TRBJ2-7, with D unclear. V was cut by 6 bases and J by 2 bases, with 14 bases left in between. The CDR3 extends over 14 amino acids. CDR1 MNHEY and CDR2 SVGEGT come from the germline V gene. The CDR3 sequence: CASRLQIYPYEQYF. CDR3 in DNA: TGTGCCAGCAGGCTACAAATATACCCCTACGAGCAGTACTTC.

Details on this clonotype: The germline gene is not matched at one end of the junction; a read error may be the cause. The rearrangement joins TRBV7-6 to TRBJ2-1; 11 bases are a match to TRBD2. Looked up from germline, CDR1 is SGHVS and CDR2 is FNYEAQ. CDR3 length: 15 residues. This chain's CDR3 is CASSLLLAGDNEQFF. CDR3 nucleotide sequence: TGTGCTAGCAGCTTACTACTAGCGGGGGACAATGAGCAGTTCTTC.

CDR3 in amino acids: CASSLVPGPNIRNQPQHF. The CDR3 DNA reads as TGTGCCAGCAGCTTAGTACCGGGACCTAATATTCGCAATCAGCCCCAGCATTTT. The chain employs TRBV7-8 and TRBJ1-5, with D tentatively TRBD1 (5 bases). Trimming removed 1 base at V and 2 bases at J, with 18 bases between. CDR3 length: 18 amino acids. The germline V gene has CDR1 SGHVS and CDR2 FQNEAQ.

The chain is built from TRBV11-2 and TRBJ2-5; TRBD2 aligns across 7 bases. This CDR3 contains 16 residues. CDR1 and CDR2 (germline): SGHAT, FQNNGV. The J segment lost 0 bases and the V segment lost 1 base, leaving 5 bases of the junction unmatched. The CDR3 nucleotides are TGTGCCAGCAGCTTAGTTAGCGGGCCCGACCAAGAGACCCAGTACTTC. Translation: CASSLVSGPDQETQYF.

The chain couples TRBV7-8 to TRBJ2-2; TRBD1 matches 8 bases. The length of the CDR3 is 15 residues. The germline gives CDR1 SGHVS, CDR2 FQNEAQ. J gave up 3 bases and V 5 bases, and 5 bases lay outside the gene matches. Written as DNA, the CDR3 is TGTGCCAGCAGCACGCGGACAGGGTACACCGGGGAGCTGTTTTTT. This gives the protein CASSTRTGYTGELFF.

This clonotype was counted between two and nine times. The CDR3 DNA follows: TGTGCCAGCAGCCCACCTCCGGGACGGACAGATACGCAGTATTTT. As protein: CASSPPPGRTDTQYF. The V call is TRBV7-9, the J call TRBJ2-3; the D gene could be TRBD1 or TRBD2 (5 bases each). The V and J ends lost 5 bases and 3 bases respectively, with 15 bases between them. Germline V CDR1 and CDR2: SEHNR, FQNEAQ (reference sequence). CDR3 size: 15 residues.

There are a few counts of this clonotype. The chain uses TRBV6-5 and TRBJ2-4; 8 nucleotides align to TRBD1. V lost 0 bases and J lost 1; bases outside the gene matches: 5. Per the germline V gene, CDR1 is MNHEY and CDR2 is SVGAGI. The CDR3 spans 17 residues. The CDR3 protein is CASSYSKTGDAKNIQYF. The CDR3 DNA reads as TGTGCCAGCAGTTACTCAAAGACAGGGGACGCCAAAAACATTCAGTACTTC.

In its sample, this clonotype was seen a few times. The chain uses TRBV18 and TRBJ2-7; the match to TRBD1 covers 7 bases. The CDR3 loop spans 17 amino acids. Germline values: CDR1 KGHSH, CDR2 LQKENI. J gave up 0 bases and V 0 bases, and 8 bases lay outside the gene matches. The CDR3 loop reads CASSPPTGRQGSYEQYF. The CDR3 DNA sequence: TGTGCCAGCTCACCACCGACCGGAAGACAGGGCTCCTACGAGCAGTACTTC.

DNA for the CDR3: TGTGCCAGCAGCTTAGCAGCAGGGGTCTACGAGCAGTACTTC. Translation gives CASSLAAGVYEQYF. V usage is TRBV7-6 and J usage is TRBJ2-7, with a possible D match to TRBD1 (6 bases). The V end was cut by 0 bases, the J end by 3 bases, with 9 bases between. This CDR3 contains 14 residues. CDR1 and CDR2 from the germline V gene are SGHVS and FNYEAQ.

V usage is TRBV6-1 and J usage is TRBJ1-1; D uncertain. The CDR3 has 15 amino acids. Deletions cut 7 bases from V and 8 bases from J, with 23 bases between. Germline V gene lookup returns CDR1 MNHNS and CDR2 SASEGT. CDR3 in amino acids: CASNRYTDLGGEAFF. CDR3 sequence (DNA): TGTGCCAGCAACCGTTATACAGATCTCGGAGGGGAAGCTTTCTTT.

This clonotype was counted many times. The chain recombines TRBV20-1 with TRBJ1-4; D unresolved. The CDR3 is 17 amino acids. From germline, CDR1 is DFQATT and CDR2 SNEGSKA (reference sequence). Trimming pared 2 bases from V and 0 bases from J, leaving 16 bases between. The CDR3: CSARTSWQVSTNEKLFF. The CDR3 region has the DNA TGCAGTGCTAGAACGTCGTGGCAGGTTTCAACTAATGAAAAACTGTTTTTT.

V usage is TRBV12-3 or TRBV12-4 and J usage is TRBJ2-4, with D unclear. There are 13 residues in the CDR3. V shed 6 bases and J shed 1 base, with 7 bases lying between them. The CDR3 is CASSLGAKNIQYF. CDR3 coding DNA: TGTGCCAGCAGCCTTGGGGCCAAAAACATTCAGTACTTC.

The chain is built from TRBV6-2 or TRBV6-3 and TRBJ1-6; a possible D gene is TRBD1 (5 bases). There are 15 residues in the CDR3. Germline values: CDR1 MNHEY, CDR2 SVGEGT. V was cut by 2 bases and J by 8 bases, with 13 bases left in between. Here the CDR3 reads CASSYRAGSDSPLHF. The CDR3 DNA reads TGTGCCAGCAGTTACAGGGCAGGGTCGGATTCACCCCTCCACTTT.

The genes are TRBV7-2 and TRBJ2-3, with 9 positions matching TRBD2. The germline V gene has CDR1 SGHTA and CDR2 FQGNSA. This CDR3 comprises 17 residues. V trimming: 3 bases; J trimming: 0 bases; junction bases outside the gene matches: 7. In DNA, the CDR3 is TGTGCCAGCAGCTTCCTTGTAGCGGGGGCGAGCACAGATACGCAGTATTTT. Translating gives CASSFLVAGASTDTQYF.

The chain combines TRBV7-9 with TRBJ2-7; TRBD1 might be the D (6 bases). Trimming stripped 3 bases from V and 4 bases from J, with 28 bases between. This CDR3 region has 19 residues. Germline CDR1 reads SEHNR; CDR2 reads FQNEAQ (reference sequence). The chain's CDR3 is CASSFIGDITLIPYYEQYF. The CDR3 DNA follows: TGTGCCAGCAGCTTCATTGGGGACATCACTCTAATCCCCTATTACGAGCAGTACTTC. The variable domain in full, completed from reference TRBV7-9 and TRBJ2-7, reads DTGVSQNPRHKITKRGQNVTFRCDPISEHNRLYWYRQTLGQGPEFLTYFQNEAQLEKSRLLSDRFSAERPKGSFSTLEIQRTEQGDSAMYLCASSFIGDITLIPYYEQYFGPGTRLTVT.

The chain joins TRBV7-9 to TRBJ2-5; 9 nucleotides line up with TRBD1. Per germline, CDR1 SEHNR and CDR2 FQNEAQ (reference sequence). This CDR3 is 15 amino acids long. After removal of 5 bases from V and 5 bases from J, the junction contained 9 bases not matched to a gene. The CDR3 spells CASSPGTGRWETQYF. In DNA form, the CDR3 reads TGTGCCAGCAGCCCCGGGACAGGGCGGTGGGAGACCCAGTACTTC.